This note documents a single TCR beta chain sequence. The antigen is unknown. Primed by a sample-barcoded 5' primer and a J-beta primer mix, a second PCR proceeded for 7 to 11 cycles. TCRdb ran MiXCR on the 5' RACE reads and lists one entry per CDR3 protein. The table has approximately 1,100,000 distinct CDR3 sequences, 35% to 50% seen once. This sample was taken from a study of blood T cells in healthy people across ages. Trimming removed 4 bases at V and 0 bases at J, with 15 bases between. Germline V lookup: CDR1 MNHEY, CDR2 SVGAGI. This CDR3 is built from 16 residues. General study points: Using unsorted PBMCs precluded a conclusive naive versus antigen-experienced comparison.

This TCR was recovered from a woman aged 60 to 75 in good health. Sequenced input: blood. This sequence joins TRBV6-5 and TRBJ1-2; D is unresolved. The CDR3 DNA sequence: TGTGCCAGCAGTTCCCCCGCGGACGGAGCTAACTATGGCTACACCTTC. Amino acids: CASSSPADGANYGYTF.